Listed here is a single T cell receptor (beta chain). What it binds is unknown. PCR amplification relied on 60 Vbeta primers (plus 13 Jbeta primers). Sequencing used immunoSEQ multiplex PCR; TCRdb keeps in-frame clones, though not all of them. The profile shows 200,000 to 250,000 clones, approximately 81% of them singletons. This specimen comes from a study of cytomegalovirus exposure and HLA in healthy donors. General study results and limits: The study labeled 170 or so TCR beta chains cytomegalovirus-associated.

Germline values: CDR1 SQVTM, CDR2 ANQGSEA. The CDR3 spans 10 residues. V was cut by 5 bases and J by 10 bases, with 9 bases left in between. The TCR originated in a woman aged 60-75 years in good health and CMV-seropositive. The chain uses TRBV29-1 and TRBJ2-1; tentative D call: TRBD1 (5 bases). Sequenced sample: PBMCs. The CDR3 loop is CSVSGHEQFF. In nucleotides, the CDR3 is TGCAGCGTTTCAGGACACGAGCAGTTCTTC.